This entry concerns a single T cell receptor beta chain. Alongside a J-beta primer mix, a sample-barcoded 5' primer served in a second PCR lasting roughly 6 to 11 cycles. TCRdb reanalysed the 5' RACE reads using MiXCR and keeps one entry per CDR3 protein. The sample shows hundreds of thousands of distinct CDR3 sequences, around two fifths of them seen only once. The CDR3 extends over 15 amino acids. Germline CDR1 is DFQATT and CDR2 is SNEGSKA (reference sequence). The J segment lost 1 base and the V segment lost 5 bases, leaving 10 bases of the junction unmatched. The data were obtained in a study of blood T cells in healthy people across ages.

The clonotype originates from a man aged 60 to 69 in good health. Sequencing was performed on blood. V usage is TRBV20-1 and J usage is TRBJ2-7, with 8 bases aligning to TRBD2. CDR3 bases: TGCAGTGCTCAAAGTGAGGCGGGGGGTTCCTACGAGCAGTACTTC. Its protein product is CSAQSEAGGSYEQYF.